A single sample gave rise to the 28 T cell receptor beta chains below, sequenced in a study of human T cells and chemical hapten exposure. MiXCR, applied by TCRdb to the 5' RACE reads, yields one record per CDR3 protein. The profile shows 130,000 or so distinct CDR3 sequences, about 4% of them singletons. Unfractionated whole blood was the source of the extracted total RNA. The source is a female donor in good health.

The table lists this clonotype with many counts. This rearrangement joins TRBV20-1 to TRBJ1-5; 7 bases agree with TRBD1. J lost 2 bases, V lost 4 bases, and 5 bases had no gene match. The CDR3 contains 14 residues. Germline values: CDR1 DFQATT, CDR2 SNEGSKA (reference sequence). Here the CDR3 reads CSATTGMRNQPQHF. The CDR3, as DNA: TGCAGTGCTACGACAGGGATGCGCAATCAGCCCCAGCATTTT.

This clonotype was recorded at least ten times. The chain employs TRBV2 and TRBJ2-1; the D gene is possibly TRBD2 (6 bases). V was cut by 3 bases and J by 0 bases, with 9 bases left in between. The germline gives CDR1 SNHLY, CDR2 FYNNEI. The CDR3 contains 15 residues. CDR3 residues: CASSEEGSSYNEQFF. In nucleotides, the CDR3 is TGTGCCAGCAGTGAGGAGGGGAGCTCCTACAATGAGCAGTTCTTC.

This clonotype came up many times. The genes are TRBV2 and TRBJ2-5, with D hard to call. The CDR3 totals 16 residues. In germline, CDR1 is SNHLY, CDR2 FYNNEI. Trimming removed 9 bases at V and 4 bases at J, with 24 bases between. The CDR3 DNA sequence: TGTGCCAGTAATCGGCTGGCATATGGAGCCGGAGAGACCCAGTACTTC. This encodes CASNRLAYGAGETQYF.

This clonotype has only a few counts. Given a much more abundant clone one base away, this may be a read error. The chain recombines TRBV20-1 with TRBJ2-7; 7 nucleotides line up with TRBD1. The CDR3 consists of 13 residues. Germline lookup yields CDR1 DFQATT and CDR2 SNEGSKA (reference sequence). The CDR3 loop reads CSAYRDSSDEQYF. CDR3 nucleotide sequence: TGCAGTGCTTACCGGGACAGCTCCGACGAGCAGTACTTC.

This clonotype was seen repeatedly, ten times or more. This chain connects TRBV10-3 to TRBJ2-7, with D perhaps matching TRBD1 (5 bases). The V end lost 4 bases, the J end lost 6 bases, and 13 bases lay between the germline ends. Germline V gives CDR1 ENHRY, CDR2 SYGVKD. The CDR3 runs 13 residues. For the CDR3, the DNA is TGTGCCATCAGTGTCGACAGCGAAGTCGAGCAGTACTTC. Its protein product is CAISVDSEVEQYF.

The chain's CDR3 is CASSQSAGYGVGNQPQHF. The CDR3 nucleotides are TGCGCCAGCAGCCAAAGCGCAGGGTATGGTGTGGGCAATCAGCCCCAGCATTTT. The chain couples TRBV4-3 to TRBJ1-5, with a tentative D call TRBD1 (5 bases). This CDR3 is built from 18 residues. Germline CDR1 reads LGHNA; CDR2 reads YSLEER. Trimming shortened V by 2 bases and J by 2 bases, and 19 bases separated the two germline ends.

The table lists this clonotype with many counts. The CDR3 DNA is TGTGCCAGCAGTTCCACCGGGACGGCGAGCTCCTACAATGAGCAGTTCTTC. It is translated as CASSSTGTASSYNEQFF. V and J are TRBV28 and TRBJ2-1; D may correspond to TRBD1 or TRBD2 (5 bases each). The CDR3 spans 17 residues. Deletions cut 4 bases from V and 0 bases from J, with 16 bases between. CDR1 MDHEN and CDR2 SYDVKM come from the germline V gene.

The chain uses TRBV5-4 and TRBJ2-3; 8 bases are shared with TRBD2. The germline gives CDR1 SGHNT, CDR2 YYREEE (reference sequence). With 2 bases clipped from V and 4 bases from J, the junction kept 6 bases outside the gene matches. The CDR3 has 15 amino acids. CDR3 residues: CASSFRRGAADTQYF. The CDR3 nucleotides are TGTGCCAGCAGCTTCCGGCGGGGGGCTGCAGATACGCAGTATTTT.

This clonotype was counted many times. This chain links TRBV12-3 or TRBV12-4 with TRBJ1-1, with D uncertain. This CDR3 spans 16 amino acids. Trimming removed 5 bases at V and 0 bases at J, with 16 bases between. CDR3 sequence reads: CASSIISSRMNTEAFF. CDR3 in DNA: TGTGCCAGCAGTATCATTTCTAGTCGCATGAACACTGAAGCTTTCTTT.

There are many counts of this clonotype. V usage is TRBV10-3 and J usage is TRBJ1-3, with 7 bases lining up with TRBD1. In germline, CDR1 is ENHRY, CDR2 SYGVKD. The CDR3 totals 12 residues. V lost 10 bases, J lost 2 bases, and 2 bases stayed unmatched. CDR3 protein: CATGTAGNTIYF. In DNA, the CDR3 is TGTGCCACCGGGACAGCTGGAAACACCATATATTTT.

This clonotype was detected only a few times. The chain is built from TRBV28 and TRBJ1-1, with D unresolved. CDR3 length: 14 residues. Germline loops: CDR1 MDHEN, CDR2 SYDVKM. V was pared by 2 bases and J by 2 bases, with 9 bases between. The CDR3 DNA sequence: TGTGCCAGCAGTTTAAATGTCCCTAACACTGAAGCTTTCTTT. It is translated as CASSLNVPNTEAFF. Complete variable domain (other parts from reference TRBV28 and TRBJ1-1): DVKVTQSSRYLVKRTGEKVFLECVQDMDHENMFWYRQDPGLGLRLIYFSYDVKMKEKGDIPEGYSVSREKKERFSLILESASTNQTSMYLCASSLNVPNTEAFFGQGTRLTVV.

This clonotype was counted once. The chain joins TRBV18 to TRBJ1-4; D gene unclear. V lost 3 bases and J lost 3, with 11 bases in between. This CDR3 has 15 amino acids. The V gene's germline CDR1 is KGHSH and CDR2 LQKENI. The DNA of the CDR3 is TGTGCCAGCTCACCTCTTCTGGACCCTAATGAAAAACTGTTTTTT. This encodes CASSPLLDPNEKLFF.

This clonotype has just a few counts. This chain links TRBV6-1 with TRBJ2-1, with D possibly TRBD1 on 6 matching bases. This CDR3 has 15 amino acids. V was cut by 4 bases and J by 8 bases, with 18 bases left in between. Germline loops: CDR1 MNHNS, CDR2 SASEGT. CDR3 sequence reads: CASSVQGLGSDEQFF. The CDR3 DNA follows: TGTGCCAGCAGTGTACAGGGTTTAGGGTCCGATGAGCAGTTCTTC.

This clonotype was picked up many times. The gene calls are TRBV3-1 and TRBJ2-3; D remains unclear. With 2 bases removed from V and 4 bases from J, the gap between germline ends came to 4 bases. The CDR3 runs to 12 residues. Germline V gene lookup returns CDR1 LGHDT and CDR2 YNNKEL (reference sequence). CDR3 DNA sequence: TGTGCCAGCAGCCAAAGTCCAGATACGCAGTATTTT. Residues: CASSQSPDTQYF.

This clonotype was observed at least ten times. The chain combines TRBV5-5 with TRBJ1-1, with 8 nucleotides matching TRBD1. The V and J ends lost 1 base and 3 bases, in that order; junction bases with no gene match: 14. The germline V gene has CDR1 SGHKS and CDR2 YYEKEE (reference sequence). The CDR3 length is 18 residues. CDR3 in amino acids: CASSLYLSSTGVDTEAFF. Written as DNA, the CDR3 is TGTGCCAGCAGCTTGTATCTTTCCTCGACAGGGGTGGACACTGAAGCTTTCTTT.

This clonotype appeared many times. This sequence joins TRBV5-1 and TRBJ1-4, with D possibly TRBD1 on 6 matching bases. V lost 3 bases to trimming and J lost 8 bases, with 17 bases between them. The CDR3 totals 15 residues. CDR1 and CDR2 from the germline V gene are SGHRS and YFSETQ. The CDR3 coding sequence is TGCGCCAGCAGCTCAACCCAGGGGACTAGCGAAAAACTGTTTTTT. The encoded protein is CASSSTQGTSEKLFF.

The chain joins TRBV29-1 to TRBJ2-7, with 8 bases fitting TRBD1. The CDR3 contains 14 residues. J lost 2 bases, V lost 4 bases, and 7 bases had no gene match. The germline V gene has CDR1 SQVTM and CDR2 ANQGSEA. The CDR3: CSVAPRQGTYEQYF. The CDR3 DNA reads as TGCAGCGTTGCCCCCCGACAGGGGACCTACGAGCAGTACTTC.

This clonotype was seen many times. An end of the junction differs from the germline gene, which may be a read error. The rearrangement uses TRBV12-3 or TRBV12-4 and TRBJ2-7, with 7 bases matching TRBD1. This CDR3 is built from 13 residues. CDR3 protein: CASSLALGTEPYF. CDR3 sequence (DNA): TGTGCCAGCAGTTTAGCGCTCGGGACAGAGCCGTACTTC.

This clonotype was seen many times. J is TRBJ2-7 and V is TRBV28; a weak D match, TRBD2 (5 bases). The CDR3 totals 15 residues. CDR1 MDHEN and CDR2 SYDVKM come from the germline V gene. The V gene lost 1 base and the J gene lost 3 bases, with 13 bases spanning the gap. The DNA of the CDR3 is TGTGCCAGCAGTTTATCGAAGGGAGCCCACTACGAGCAGTACTTC. The encoded protein is CASSLSKGAHYEQYF.

This clonotype was counted ten times or more. The gene calls are TRBV4-1 and TRBJ2-1; TRBD1 is a possible D gene (5 bases). The CDR3 length is 17 residues. V lost 1 base and J 8 bases, leaving 21 bases between the germline ends. CDR1 and CDR2 (germline): MGHRA, YSYEKL. CDR3 DNA: TGCGCCAGCAGCCAAGGGGGCCGTCCGCCCCCTAACTATGAGCAGTTCTTC. The encoded protein is CASSQGGRPPPNYEQFF.

This clonotype was counted ten times or more. The chain couples TRBV7-2 to TRBJ2-7; 10 bases fit TRBD1. Trimming at V came to 4 bases and at J to 6 bases, leaving 9 bases not matched to a gene. Germline lookup yields CDR1 SGHTA and CDR2 FQGNSA. The CDR3 spans 15 residues. This CDR3 reads CASSSKGQGNGEQYF. The CDR3 nucleotides read TGTGCCAGCAGCTCGAAGGGACAGGGGAATGGCGAGCAGTACTTC.

The V and J genes are TRBV5-4 and TRBJ2-7, with D perhaps TRBD1 or TRBD2 (5 bases each). The CDR3 totals 14 residues. Trimming left V 0 bases short and J 4 bases short, with 11 bases between. From germline, CDR1 is SGHNT and CDR2 YYREEE (reference sequence). The CDR3 sequence is CASSLGGIGYEQYF. CDR3 DNA: TGTGCCAGCAGCTTGGGGGGGATCGGGTACGAGCAGTACTTC. The full variable domain, rest sourced from reference TRBV5-4 and TRBJ2-7, is ETGVTQSPTHLIKTRGQQVTLRCSSQSGHNTVSWYQQALGQGPQFIFQYYREEENGRGNFPPRFSGLQFPNYSSELNVNALELDDSALYLCASSLGGIGYEQYFGPGTRLTVT.

This clonotype has a handful of counts. The J gene is TRBJ1-2, the V gene TRBV10-3; D remains unclear. Germline-derived CDR1 and CDR2 are ENHRY and SYGVKD. Trimming removed 6 bases from V and 4 bases from J, with 9 bases in between. CDR3 size: 12 residues. The CDR3 DNA reads as TGTGCCATCAGCAAGACGGGCTATGGCTACACCTTC. This gives the protein CAISKTGYGYTF.

This clonotype was counted only a few times. For the CDR3, the DNA is TGTGCCAGCAGTTCCAGTACGGGGCAGCCCCAGCATTTT. Amino acid sequence: CASSSSTGQPQHF. The J gene is TRBJ1-5, the V gene TRBV6-5; D not resolved. This CDR3 is 13 amino acids long. Trimming shortened V by 4 bases and J by 7 bases, and 11 bases separated the two germline ends. Per germline, CDR1 MNHEY and CDR2 SVGAGI.

This clonotype was detected ten times or more. The chain has TRBV12-3 or TRBV12-4 and TRBJ2-1; 9 bases line up with TRBD1. This CDR3 contains 17 residues. The ends lost 8 bases at V and 4 bases at J; junction bases unmatched: 15. The CDR3, as DNA: TGTGCCAGCTCCCCTCTAGTATTGGGACAGGGTTACAATGAGCAGTTCTTC. This sequence encodes CASSPLVLGQGYNEQFF.

This clonotype was recorded many times. V and J are TRBV7-9 and TRBJ1-1; D uncertain. Germline CDR1 SEHNR, CDR2 FQNEAQ (reference sequence). With 5 bases removed from V and 1 base from J, the gap between germline ends came to 5 bases. The CDR3 runs 12 residues. CDR3 loop: CASSHQNTEAFF. The DNA for the CDR3 is TGTGCCAGCAGCCACCAGAACACTGAAGCTTTCTTT.

The DNA of the CDR3 is TGTGCCAGCAGCCAAGCCCTCGGGGGACGTACTAGCACAGATACGCAGTATTTT. Its protein is CASSQALGGRTSTDTQYF. The gene calls are TRBV3-1 and TRBJ2-3; tentatively, D is TRBD2 (6 bases). The CDR3 covers 18 residues. Germline V gives CDR1 LGHDT, CDR2 YNNKEL (reference sequence). Trimming cost V 1 base and J 0 bases, with 17 bases left between them.

This clonotype was counted at least ten times. The chain carries TRBV12-3 or TRBV12-4 and TRBJ1-1, with D possibly TRBD1 on 5 matching bases. The CDR3 covers 13 residues. The germline V and J ends were trimmed by 6 bases and 5 bases, with 13 bases remaining between them. CDR3 DNA sequence: TGTGCCAGCAGCCTGAACGGGGCAACTGAAGCTTTCTTT. Translation gives CASSLNGATEAFF.